The T cell receptor (beta chain) under discussion was sequenced for a study of CXCR3-negative and CXCR3-positive naive CD8 T cells. Study at large: Total TRB output reached 110 million to 150 million reads, about 1.5 +/- 0.3 million per library.

For this clonotype: Antigen unknown.

The study made its TRB cDNA libraries by 5' RACE, adding UMI labels. TCRdb re-called the 5' RACE reads and shows each CDR3 protein once, DNA omitted. The ten top clones account for 1.1%, within a sample of 90,000 to 100,000 distinct CDR3 sequences. The germline V gene has CDR1 DFQATT and CDR2 SNEGSKA (reference sequence). CDR3 size: 14 residues. Within the CD8+ T cell compartment, naive cells were CD45RO-CCR7+CD27+CD95-. The study's findings and limits: CXCR3-positive naive cells had TRB CDR3s that were more hydrophobic than CXCR3-negative naive cells had. Researchers reported similar TRBV-TRBJ usage in naive CXCR3-negative and CXCR3-positive cells, though memory differed. CXCR3 levels fell partly with cryopreservation; most assays relied on fresh PBMCs.

Sequenced input: naive CXCR3+ CD8+ T cells from blood. The subset was: CD45RO-CCR7+CD27+CD95- naive CD8+ T cells expressing CXCR3 (TNR3+). The chain is built from TRBV20-1 and TRBJ2-1; lacking DNA, the TRBD1 call made by TCRdb goes unchecked. This TCR came from a human donor in good health. Some clones in this sample may be carry-over from other donors' samples. The CDR3 loop reads CSARDRGDYNEQFF.